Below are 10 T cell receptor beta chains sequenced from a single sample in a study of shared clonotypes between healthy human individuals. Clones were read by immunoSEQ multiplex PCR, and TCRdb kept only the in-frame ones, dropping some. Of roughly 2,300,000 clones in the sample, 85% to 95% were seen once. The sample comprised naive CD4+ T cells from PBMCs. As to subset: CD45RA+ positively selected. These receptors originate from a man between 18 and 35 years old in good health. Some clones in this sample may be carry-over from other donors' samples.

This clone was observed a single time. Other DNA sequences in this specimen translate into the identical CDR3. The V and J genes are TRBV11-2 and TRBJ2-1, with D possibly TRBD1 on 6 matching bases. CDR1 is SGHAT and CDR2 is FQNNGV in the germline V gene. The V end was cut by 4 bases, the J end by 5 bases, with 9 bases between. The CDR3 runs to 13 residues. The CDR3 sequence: CASSSQGNNEQFF. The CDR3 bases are TGTGCCAGCAGCTCACAGGGAAACAATGAGCAGTTCTTC. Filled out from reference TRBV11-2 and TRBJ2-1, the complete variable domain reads EAGVAQSPRYKIIEKRQSVAFWCNPISGHATLYWYQQILGQGPKLLIQFQNNGVVDDSQLPKDRFSAERLKGVDSTLKIQPAKLEDSAVYLCASSSQGNNEQFFGPGTRLTVL.

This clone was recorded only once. The CDR3 DNA is TGTGCCAGCAGCCAAACTGGAGTCTACAATGAGCAGTTCTTC. Amino acid sequence: CASSQTGVYNEQFF. The chain recombines TRBV7-3 with TRBJ2-1; unclear D gene. V lost 5 bases and J 3 bases, leaving 11 bases between the germline ends. CDR1 and CDR2 from the germline V gene are SGHTA and FQGTGA. CDR3 size: 14 residues.

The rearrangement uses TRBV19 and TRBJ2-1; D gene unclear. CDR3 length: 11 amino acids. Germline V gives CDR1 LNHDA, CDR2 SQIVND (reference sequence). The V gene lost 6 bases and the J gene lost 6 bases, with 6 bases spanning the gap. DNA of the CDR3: TGTGCCAGTAGCACGATCAATGAGCAGTTCTTC. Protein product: CASSTINEQFF.

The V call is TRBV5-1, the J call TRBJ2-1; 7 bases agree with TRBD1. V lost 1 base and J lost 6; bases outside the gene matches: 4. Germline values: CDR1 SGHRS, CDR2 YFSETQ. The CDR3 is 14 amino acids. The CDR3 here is CASSLPGQTNEQFF. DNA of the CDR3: TGCGCCAGCAGCTTGCCGGGACAGACCAATGAGCAGTTCTTC.

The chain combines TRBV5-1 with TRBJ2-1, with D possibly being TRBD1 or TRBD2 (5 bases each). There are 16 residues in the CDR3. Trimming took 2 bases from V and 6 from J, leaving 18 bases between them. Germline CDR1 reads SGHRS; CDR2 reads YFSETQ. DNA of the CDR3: TGCGCCAGCAGCTTTTTTGGGACCCCCATCGGCAATGAGCAGTTCTTC. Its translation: CASSFFGTPIGNEQFF.

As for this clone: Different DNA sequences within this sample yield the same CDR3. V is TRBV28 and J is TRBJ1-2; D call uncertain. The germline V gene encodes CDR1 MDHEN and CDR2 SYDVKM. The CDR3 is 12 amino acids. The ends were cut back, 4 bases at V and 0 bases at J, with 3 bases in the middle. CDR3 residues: CASSYSNYGYTF. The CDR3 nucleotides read TGTGCCAGCAGTTACTCTAACTATGGCTACACCTTC.

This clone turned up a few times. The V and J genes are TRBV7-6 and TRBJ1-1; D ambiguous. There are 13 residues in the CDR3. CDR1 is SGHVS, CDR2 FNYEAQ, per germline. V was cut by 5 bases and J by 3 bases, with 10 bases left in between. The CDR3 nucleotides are TGTGCCAGCAGCCCTAGTGTGCACACTGAAGCTTTCTTT. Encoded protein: CASSPSVHTEAFF.

CDR3: CASSVAQAGLAGELFF. CDR3 DNA sequence: TGTGCCAGCAGTGTCGCACAGGCGGGACTCGCCGGGGAGCTGTTTTTT. V usage is TRBV6-1 and J usage is TRBJ2-2; TRBD2 might be the D (6 bases). CDR1 and CDR2 from the germline V gene are MNHNS and SASEGT. This CDR3 has 16 amino acids. V lost 4 bases, J lost 6 bases, and 18 bases lay in between.

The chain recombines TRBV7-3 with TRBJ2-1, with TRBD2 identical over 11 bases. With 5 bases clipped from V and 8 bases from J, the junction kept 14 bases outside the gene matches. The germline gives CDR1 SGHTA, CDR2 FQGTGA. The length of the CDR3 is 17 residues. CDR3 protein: CASSPTGTSGSMYEQFF. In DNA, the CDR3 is TGTGCCAGCAGCCCAACGGGCACTAGCGGGAGCATGTATGAGCAGTTCTTC.

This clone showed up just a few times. This CDR3 reads CASSGRDTNQPQHF. The CDR3 coding sequence is TGTGCCAGCAGCGGCCGGGACACAAATCAGCCCCAGCATTTT. The chain links TRBV9 to TRBJ1-5, with a weak D call TRBD1 (6 bases). V was trimmed by 3 bases and J by 4 bases, leaving 11 bases between them. The CDR3 totals 14 residues. Germline V gene lookup returns CDR1 SGDLS and CDR2 YYNGEE.